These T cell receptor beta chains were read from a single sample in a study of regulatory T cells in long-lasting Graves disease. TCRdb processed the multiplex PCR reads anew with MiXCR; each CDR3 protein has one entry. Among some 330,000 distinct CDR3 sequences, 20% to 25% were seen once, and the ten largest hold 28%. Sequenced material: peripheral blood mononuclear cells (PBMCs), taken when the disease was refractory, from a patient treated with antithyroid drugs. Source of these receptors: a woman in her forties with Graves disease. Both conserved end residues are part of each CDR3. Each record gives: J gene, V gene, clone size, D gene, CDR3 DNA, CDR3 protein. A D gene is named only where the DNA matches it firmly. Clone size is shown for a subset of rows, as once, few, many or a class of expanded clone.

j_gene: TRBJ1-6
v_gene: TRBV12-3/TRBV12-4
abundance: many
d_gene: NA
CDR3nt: TGTGCCAGCAGTTTGTGGGGTGTATCGAGTTCACCCCTCCACTTT
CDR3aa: CASSLWGVSSSPLHF

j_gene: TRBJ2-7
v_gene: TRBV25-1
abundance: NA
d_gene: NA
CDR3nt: TGTGCCAGCAGTGACTCCCTCTATGTCTACGAGCAGTACTTC
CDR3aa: CASSDSLYVYEQYF

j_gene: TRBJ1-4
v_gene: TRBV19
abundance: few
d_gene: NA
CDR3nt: TGTGCCAGTGGGCCCTTCCAGTTTGAAAAACTGTTTTTT
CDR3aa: CASGPFQFEKLFF

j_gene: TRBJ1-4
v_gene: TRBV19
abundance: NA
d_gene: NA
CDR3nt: TGTGCCGCCTCGTCAGCCAGGCCCAATGAAAAACTGTTTTTT
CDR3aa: CAASSARPNEKLFF

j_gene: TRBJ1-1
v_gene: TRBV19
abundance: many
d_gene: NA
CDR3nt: TGTGCCAGTAGTATGGGGACGGTGAACACTGAAGCTTTCTTT
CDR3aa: CASSMGTVNTEAFF

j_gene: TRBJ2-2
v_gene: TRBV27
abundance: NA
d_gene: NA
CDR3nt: TGTGCCAGCAGTTCAAAACTTTTCAGGAACACCGGGGAGCTGTTTTTT
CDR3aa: CASSSKLFRNTGELFF

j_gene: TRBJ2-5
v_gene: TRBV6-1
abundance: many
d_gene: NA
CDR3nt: TGTGCCAGCAGTATTAATGGAGAGACCCAGTACTTC
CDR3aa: CASSINGETQYF

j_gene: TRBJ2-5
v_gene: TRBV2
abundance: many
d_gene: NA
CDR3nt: TGTGCCAGCAGGCGGATGATGGTTCCCCAAGAGACCCAGTACTTC
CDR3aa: CASRRMMVPQETQYF

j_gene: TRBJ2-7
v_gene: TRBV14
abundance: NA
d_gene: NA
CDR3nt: TGTGCCAGCAGCCAAGCCACTTACGAGCAGTACTTC
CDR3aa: CASSQATYEQYF

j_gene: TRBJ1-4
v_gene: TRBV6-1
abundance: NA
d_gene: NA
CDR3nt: TGTGCCAGCAGAATTACAGGGATGCCGAATGAAAAACTGTTTTTT
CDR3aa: CASRITGMPNEKLFF

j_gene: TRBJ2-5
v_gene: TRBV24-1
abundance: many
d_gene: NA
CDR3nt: TGTGCCACCAGTGATTCAGGGGACGGGGAAGAGACCCAGTACTTC
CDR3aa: CATSDSGDGEETQYF

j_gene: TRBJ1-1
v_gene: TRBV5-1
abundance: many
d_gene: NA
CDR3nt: TGCGCCAGCAGCCGTACCTCGGGGAACACTGAAGCTTTCTTT
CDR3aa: CASSRTSGNTEAFF

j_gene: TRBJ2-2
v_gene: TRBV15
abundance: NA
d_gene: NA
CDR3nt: TGTGCCACCAGCAGAGGATCCTTGAGCGACCGGGGCGGGGAGCTGTTTTTT
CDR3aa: CATSRGSLSDRGGELFF

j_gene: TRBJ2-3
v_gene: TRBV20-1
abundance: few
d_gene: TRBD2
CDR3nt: TGCAGTGCTAGCTTACGGGAGGGCACAGATACGCAGTATTTT
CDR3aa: CSASLREGTDTQYF

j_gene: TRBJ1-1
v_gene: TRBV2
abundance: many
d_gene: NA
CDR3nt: TGTGCCAGCGGTAAGAACAGGGAGGCTGAAGCTTTCTTT
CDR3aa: CASGKNREAEAFF

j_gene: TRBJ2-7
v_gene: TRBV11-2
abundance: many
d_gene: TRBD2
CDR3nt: TGTGCCAGCAGCACCGAACTCGGACTAGCGGGAGGCCCCGGGGGTGAGCAGTACTTC
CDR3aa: CASSTELGLAGGPGGEQYF

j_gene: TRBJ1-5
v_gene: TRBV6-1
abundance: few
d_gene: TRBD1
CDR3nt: TGTGCCAGCACCTTCCGACAGGGGAAAAATCAGCCCCAGCATTTT
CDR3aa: CASTFRQGKNQPQHF

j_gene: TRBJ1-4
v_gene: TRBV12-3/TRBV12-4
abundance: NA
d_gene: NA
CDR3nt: TGTGCCAGCAGCTGGCACGGGGAAAAACTGTTTTTT
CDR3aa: CASSWHGEKLFF

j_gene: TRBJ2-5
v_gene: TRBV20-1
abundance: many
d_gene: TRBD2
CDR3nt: TGCAGTGCTAATTTAGCGGGAGCTGCGGAGACCCAGTACTTC
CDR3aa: CSANLAGAAETQYF

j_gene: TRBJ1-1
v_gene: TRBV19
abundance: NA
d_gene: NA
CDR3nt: TGTGCCAGTAGTCCCGGACAGATAAACACTGAAGCTTTCTTT
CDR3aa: CASSPGQINTEAFF

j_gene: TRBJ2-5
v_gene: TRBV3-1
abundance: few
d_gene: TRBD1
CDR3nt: TGTGCCAGCAGCTTCGGGACAGGGGAGACCCAGTACTTC
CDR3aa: CASSFGTGETQYF

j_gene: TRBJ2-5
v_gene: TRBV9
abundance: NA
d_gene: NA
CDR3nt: TGTGCCAGCAGCGTAGACGGGATGGAGACCCAGTACTTC
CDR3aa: CASSVDGMETQYF

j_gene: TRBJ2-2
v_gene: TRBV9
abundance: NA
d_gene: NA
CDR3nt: TGTGCCAGCAGCGAGGGGGGAAACACCGGGGAGCTGTTTTTT
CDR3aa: CASSEGGNTGELFF

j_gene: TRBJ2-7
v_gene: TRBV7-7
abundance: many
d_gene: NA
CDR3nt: TGTGCTAGCAGCTTAGCGACAGGTCCCTACGAGCAGTACTTC
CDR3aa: CASSLATGPYEQYF

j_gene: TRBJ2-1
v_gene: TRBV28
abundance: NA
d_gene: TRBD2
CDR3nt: TGTGCCAGCAGTCGCCCGGCTAGCGGGATAGATGAGCAGTTCTTC
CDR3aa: CASSRPASGIDEQFF

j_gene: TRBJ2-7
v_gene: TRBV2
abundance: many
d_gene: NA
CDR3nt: TGTGCCAGCAGTGAACCGGGGAACGAGCAGTACTTC
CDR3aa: CASSEPGNEQYF

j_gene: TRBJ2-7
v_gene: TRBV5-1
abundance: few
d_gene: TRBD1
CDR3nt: TGCGCCAGCAGCTCTCGGACAGGGGGCGTCGAGCAGTACTTC
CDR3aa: CASSSRTGGVEQYF

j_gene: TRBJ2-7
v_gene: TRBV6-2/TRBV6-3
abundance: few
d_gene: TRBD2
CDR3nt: TGTGCCAGCAGTTACGTGCCGGGAGGCGGGTACGAGCAGTACTTC
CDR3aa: CASSYVPGGGYEQYF

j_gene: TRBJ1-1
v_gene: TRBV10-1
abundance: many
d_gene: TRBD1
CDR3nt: TGCGCCAGCGCCGGGACAGGGAACACTGAAGCTTTCTTT
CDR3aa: CASAGTGNTEAFF

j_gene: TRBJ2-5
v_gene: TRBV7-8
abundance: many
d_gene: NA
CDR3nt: TGTGCCAGCAGCTTAGTCGCAGGGAAGACCCAGTACTTC
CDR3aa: CASSLVAGKTQYF

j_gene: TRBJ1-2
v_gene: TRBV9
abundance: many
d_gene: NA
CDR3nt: TGTGCCAGCAGCACCAGGGACGGTAACTATGGCTACACCTTC
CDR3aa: CASSTRDGNYGYTF

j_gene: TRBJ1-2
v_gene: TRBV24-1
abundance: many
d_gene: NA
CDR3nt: TGTGCCACCAGTGATTCCCGGCACTTTACGAACTATGGCTACACCTTC
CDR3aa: CATSDSRHFTNYGYTF